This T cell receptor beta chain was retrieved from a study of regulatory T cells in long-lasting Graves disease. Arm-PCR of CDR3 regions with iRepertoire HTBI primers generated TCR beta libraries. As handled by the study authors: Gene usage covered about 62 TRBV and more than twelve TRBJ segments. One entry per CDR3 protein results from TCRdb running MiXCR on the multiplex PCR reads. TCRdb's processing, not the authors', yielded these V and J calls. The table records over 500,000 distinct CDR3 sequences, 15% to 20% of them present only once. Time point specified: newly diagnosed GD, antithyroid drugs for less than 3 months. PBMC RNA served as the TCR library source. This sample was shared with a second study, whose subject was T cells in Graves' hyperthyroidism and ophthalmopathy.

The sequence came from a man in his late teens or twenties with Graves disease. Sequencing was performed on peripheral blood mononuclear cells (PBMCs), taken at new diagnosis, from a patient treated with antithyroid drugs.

CDR3 region: CACHRGGPSGNTIYF. The DNA of the CDR3 is TGTGCCTGCCACCGTGGGGGCCCGTCTGGAAACACCATATATTTT. The chain has TRBV30 and TRBJ1-3; maybe TRBD1 (6 bases). V was shortened by 6 bases and J by 1 base, with 16 bases between the two germline ends. Germline loops: CDR1 GTSNPN, CDR2 SVGIG (reference sequence). The CDR3 runs 15 residues.